Detailed here is one T cell receptor beta chain. Its antigen is undetermined. The treatment here: roughly ten-day PBMC culture with coronavirus spike peptide pools or control peptides (ViraFEST assay). This entry belongs to a study of vaccination and CD4 T cells after COVID-19. Study-wide context: Post-vaccine sampling followed dose two by a median roughly 74 days (range 14 to 241). Some control cultures received a CEFX pool, which served as the positive control. Others received an HIV-1 Nef pool or no peptide.

The ends were cut back, 5 bases at V and 6 bases at J, with 13 bases in the middle. Germline V lookup: CDR1 LNHDA, CDR2 SQIVND (reference sequence). This CDR3 has 13 residues. Study conclusions and caveats: Nearly all convalescent vaccine-specific clones, 304 of 307, recognized only SARS-CoV-2 spike.

An Oncomine TCR Beta short-read assay was used to sequence the DNA from cultured CD4+ T cells. Via MiXCR, TCRdb re-called the PCR reads, giving one row per CDR3 protein. The sample holds fewer than 20,000 distinct CDR3 sequences; roughly 61% are singletons and the top ten take over 9.5%. The specimen was CD4+ T cells from blood, cultured in vitro. The V and J genes are TRBV19 and TRBJ1-1, with D unclear. This TCR was recovered from a human donor who had recovered from COVID-19. The CDR3 DNA sequence: TGTGCCAGTAGTCCCCACAGATGGGCTGAAGCTTTCTTT. As protein: CASSPHRWAEAFF.